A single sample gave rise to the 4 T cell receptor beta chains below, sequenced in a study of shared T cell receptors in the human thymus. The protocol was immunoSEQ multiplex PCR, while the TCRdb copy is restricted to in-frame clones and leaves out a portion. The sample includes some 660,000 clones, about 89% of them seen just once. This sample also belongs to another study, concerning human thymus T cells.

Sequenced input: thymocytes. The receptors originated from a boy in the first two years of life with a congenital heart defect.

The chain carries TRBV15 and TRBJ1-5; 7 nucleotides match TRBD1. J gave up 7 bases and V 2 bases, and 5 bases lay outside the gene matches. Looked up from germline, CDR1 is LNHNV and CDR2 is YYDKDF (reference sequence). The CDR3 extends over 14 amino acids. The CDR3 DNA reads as TGTGCCACCAGCAGACGACAGGGTGGGCAGCCCCAGCATTTT. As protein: CATSRRQGGQPQHF.

DNA for the CDR3: TGTGCCAGCAGTGAAAGGCAGGACTATGGCTACACCTTC. The encoded protein is CASSERQDYGYTF. The gene calls are TRBV25-1 and TRBJ1-2, with unresolved D. The CDR3 has 13 residues. CDR1 MGHDK and CDR2 SYGVNS come from the germline V gene. V gave up 2 bases and J gave up 3 bases, with 7 bases separating them.

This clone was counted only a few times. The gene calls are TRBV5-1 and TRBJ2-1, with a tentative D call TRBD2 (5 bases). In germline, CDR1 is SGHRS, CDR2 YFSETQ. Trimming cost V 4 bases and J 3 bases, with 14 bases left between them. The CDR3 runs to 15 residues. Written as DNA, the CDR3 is TGCGCCAGCAGCCCTGTTGGTAGCGTCTACAATGAGCAGTTCTTC. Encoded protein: CASSPVGSVYNEQFF.

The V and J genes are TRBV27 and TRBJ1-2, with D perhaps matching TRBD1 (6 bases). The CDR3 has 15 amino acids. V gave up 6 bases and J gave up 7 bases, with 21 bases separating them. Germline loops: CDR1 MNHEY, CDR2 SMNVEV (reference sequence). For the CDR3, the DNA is TGTGCCAGCAGAGACAGGCTCCTACCACCCCCTGGCTACACCTTC. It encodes CASRDRLLPPPGYTF.